Described below is a single T cell receptor (beta chain) sequence and its context. Its matching antigen is unknown. The CDR3 length is 14 residues. CDR1 is ENHRY and CDR2 is SYGVKD in the germline V gene. Deletions cut 7 bases from V and 7 bases from J, with 20 bases between. MiXCR, run by TCRdb on the RT-PCR reads, gives a single entry per CDR3 protein. The sample includes 550,000 to 800,000 distinct CDR3 sequences, around 16% of them seen just once. The entry originates in a study of response to subunit inactivated influenza vaccine. Findings and caveats of the study: The study's authors posited that every seasonal influenza vaccination enlists few new T cells.

V and J are TRBV10-3 and TRBJ2-7, with D perhaps matching TRBD2 (5 bases). This material consisted of PBMCs from blood, taken roughly 12 days after vaccination. This receptor was obtained from a man aged 45-60 years who received an inactivated influenza vaccine. The chain's CDR3 is CAIMNRERHEEQYF. DNA of the CDR3: TGTGCCATCATGAATAGGGAGAGACATGAGGAGCAGTACTTC.